A single sample is the source of the 25 T cell receptor beta chains below, sequenced in a study of Graves' ophthalmopathy and Graves' hyperthyroidism. TCR beta CDR3 regions were amplified from RNA transcripts. HTBI primers were used in a first-round RT-PCR, which preceded a second-round multiplex PCR. MiXCR, applied by TCRdb to the multiplex PCR reads, yields one record per CDR3 protein. This sample has just over 600,000 distinct CDR3 sequences, with 22% found just once. The sequenced material came from peripheral blood. The receptors derive from a woman between 18 and 29 years old with stable Graves' hyperthyroidism. Some clones in this sample may be carry-over from other donors' samples.

This clonotype was recorded once. This chain uses TRBV7-9 with TRBJ1-2, with TRBD1 identical over 9 bases. Germline V gene sequence: CDR1 SEHNR, CDR2 FQNEAQ (reference sequence). Trimming cost V 4 bases and J 3 bases; bases outside gene matches: 6. The CDR3 consists of 15 residues. This CDR3 reads CASSSWDRVDYGYTF. CDR3 DNA sequence: TGTGCCAGCAGCTCTTGGGACAGGGTTGACTATGGCTACACCTTC.

This clonotype has ten or more counts. The chain employs TRBV6-5 and TRBJ1-1, with D possibly matching TRBD1 (5 bases). Trimming took off 2 bases at V and 7 bases at J, with 20 bases between the two ends. The germline V gene encodes CDR1 MNHEY and CDR2 SVGAGI. The CDR3 covers 16 residues. As DNA, the CDR3 is TGTGCCAGCAGTTACGGCGCCGGACAAACCAACTATGAAGCTTTCTTT. Its protein is CASSYGAGQTNYEAFF.

This clonotype has ten or more counts. This sequence joins TRBV12-3 or TRBV12-4 and TRBJ2-7, with 9 positions matching TRBD2. The CDR3 spans 15 residues. Germline trimming cut 6 bases from V and 0 bases from J; bases unmatched to any gene: 6. The CDR3 spells CASSRNSGGSYEQYF. The CDR3 nucleotides are TGTGCCAGCAGCCGGAATAGCGGGGGCTCCTACGAGCAGTACTTC.

This clonotype was counted many times. This chain joins TRBV12-5 and TRBJ1-1; the D gene is possibly TRBD1 (5 bases). Germline V lookup: CDR1 LGHNT, CDR2 FRNRAP. This CDR3 comprises 15 residues. V lost 5 bases, J lost 0 bases, and 13 bases lay in between. The DNA of the CDR3 is TGTGCTAGTGGTCCCTCGGGGGGGGTGAACACTGAAGCTTTCTTT. This codes for CASGPSGGVNTEAFF.

The chain carries TRBV24-1 and TRBJ2-5; D not certain. CDR1 KGHDR and CDR2 SFDVKD come from the germline V gene. Trimming stripped 5 bases from V and 5 bases from J, with 14 bases between. This CDR3 spans 14 amino acids. The DNA for the CDR3 is TGTGCCACCAGTGTCTCGCAGGAAGAGGAGACCCAGTACTTC. It specifies CATSVSQEEETQYF.

This clonotype was counted many times. The rearrangement links TRBV6-1 to TRBJ1-2; D gene uncertain. Deletions cut 6 bases from V and 4 bases from J, with 12 bases between. Per germline, CDR1 MNHNS and CDR2 SASEGT. This CDR3 is 13 amino acids long. For the CDR3, the DNA is TGTGCCAGCAGCCAGGAATACTTCTATGGCTACACCTTC. Its translation is CASSQEYFYGYTF.

This clonotype was detected ten times or more. The chain joins TRBV20-1 to TRBJ2-2, with TRBD1 as a possible D gene (5 bases). CDR3 length: 15 residues. Trimming stripped 0 bases from V and 7 bases from J, with 15 bases between. Germline V lookup: CDR1 DFQATT, CDR2 SNEGSKA (reference sequence). CDR3 loop: CSARDRLQVDGELFF. The CDR3 region has the DNA TGCAGTGCTAGAGACCGGCTACAGGTTGACGGGGAGCTGTTTTTT.

This clonotype was detected many times. This chain connects TRBV28 to TRBJ2-7, with D possibly being TRBD2 (6 bases). The CDR3 runs 15 residues. V was trimmed by 2 bases and J by 4 bases, leaving 15 bases between them. Germline V gene data show CDR1 as MDHEN and CDR2 as SYDVKM. CDR3 amino acids: CASSLVGSGRYEQYF. The CDR3 nucleotides read TGTGCCAGCAGTTTAGTCGGGAGTGGGCGATACGAGCAGTACTTC.

The rearrangement joins TRBV20-1 to TRBJ2-7; D is unresolved. The CDR3 loop spans 12 amino acids. V lost 6 bases and J lost 2, with 11 bases in between. Germline assignment: CDR1 DFQATT and CDR2 SNEGSKA (reference sequence). The CDR3 sequence is CSASSQAYEQYF. CDR3 in DNA: TGCAGTGCGTCTTCCCAGGCCTACGAGCAGTACTTC.

This clonotype was seen ten or more times. The chain joins TRBV13 to TRBJ2-7; 7 nucleotides align to TRBD1. There are 15 residues in the CDR3. After removal of 6 bases from V and 5 bases from J, the junction contained 13 bases not matched to a gene. CDR1 is PRHDT, CDR2 FYEKMQ, per germline (reference sequence). The CDR3 DNA follows: TGTGCCAGCAGTCGGCCCGGGACAGTCGTACACGAGCAGTACTTC. The encoded protein is CASSRPGTVVHEQYF.

With regard to this clonotype: Because the CDR3 is missing its conserved closing phenylalanine or tryptophan, this is likely a read error. This chain uses TRBV30 with TRBJ2-2; D may be TRBD1 (6 bases). CDR1 GTSNPN and CDR2 SVGIG come from the germline V gene (reference sequence). CDR3 size: 15 residues. Trimming removed 4 bases from V and 2 bases from J, with 14 bases in between. The CDR3 DNA reads as TGTGCCTGGACCCCCGGGGACACTAACACCGGGGAGCTGTTTGTG. Its protein is CAWTPGDTNTGELFV.

A few counts support this clonotype. The rearrangement links TRBV6-5 to TRBJ1-1, with a possible D match to TRBD1 (5 bases). The V gene lost 2 bases and the J gene lost 5 bases, with 15 bases spanning the gap. There are 15 residues in the CDR3. Germline CDR1 is MNHEY and CDR2 is SVGAGI. The CDR3: CASSYRTEGTTEAFF. In DNA form, the CDR3 reads TGTGCCAGCAGTTACCGGACTGAGGGGACGACTGAAGCTTTCTTT.

This clonotype occurred a few times. V usage is TRBV28 and J usage is TRBJ1-2; 9 nucleotides match TRBD1. The length of the CDR3 is 15 residues. Losses at the gene ends were 8 bases for V and 4 bases for J; bases not matched to a gene: 11. Germline assignment: CDR1 MDHEN and CDR2 SYDVKM. DNA of the CDR3: TGTGCCAGCCAGCGTGGGGGACAGGGCTCCTATGGCTACACCTTC. This codes for CASQRGGQGSYGYTF.

This clonotype came up many times. The chain couples TRBV19 to TRBJ1-5; D not resolved. Trimming stripped 4 bases from V and 6 bases from J, with 10 bases between. Germline CDR1 is LNHDA and CDR2 is SQIVND (reference sequence). The CDR3 is made up of 13 amino acids. CDR3 DNA: TGTGCCAGTAGTAAGGCAGAAGGTCAGCCCCAGCATTTT. Translated, it gives CASSKAEGQPQHF.

This clonotype was counted many times. The CDR3 DNA follows: TGCAGTGCGAATGCAGATTTGTTCTACGAGCAGTACTTC. Residues: CSANADLFYEQYF. The genes are TRBV20-1 and TRBJ2-7, with unresolved D. With 6 bases removed from V and 3 bases from J, the gap between germline ends came to 15 bases. The CDR3 runs 13 residues. Germline V CDR1 and CDR2: DFQATT, SNEGSKA (reference sequence).

This clonotype was found many times. The chain uses TRBV28 and TRBJ2-2; 8 nucleotides match TRBD1. Trimming removed 6 bases from V and 7 bases from J; junction bases left unmatched: 13. CDR1 is MDHEN and CDR2 is SYDVKM in the germline V gene. CDR3 size: 16 residues. The CDR3 region has the DNA TGTGCCAGCAGCCTTTTAAAACCAGGGGGCCTCGGGGAGCTGTTTTTT. Its protein is CASSLLKPGGLGELFF.

This clonotype was seen a handful of times. This chain uses TRBV5-1 with TRBJ1-1; 12 bases are a match to TRBD1. CDR1 SGHRS and CDR2 YFSETQ come from the germline V gene. The CDR3 has 16 residues. The junction had 7 bases not matched to a gene; V was cut back by 2 bases and J by 5 bases. CDR3 sequence reads: CASSLSGTGGQTEAFF. The CDR3 DNA sequence: TGCGCCAGCAGCTTATCCGGGACAGGGGGCCAGACTGAAGCTTTCTTT.

The rearrangement joins TRBV15 to TRBJ2-5; 7 bases map to TRBD1. The CDR3 loop spans 14 amino acids. Germline V CDR1 and CDR2: LNHNV, YYDKDF (reference sequence). With 5 bases clipped from V and 5 bases from J, the junction kept 8 bases outside the gene matches. The DNA for the CDR3 is TGTGCCACCAGCTCCCCGACAGGGTGGGAGACCCAGTACTTC. Protein: CATSSPTGWETQYF.

This clonotype occurred many times. The chain links TRBV20-1 to TRBJ2-7; no clear D gene. The CDR3 is made up of 13 amino acids. Trimming shortened V by 3 bases and J by 1 base, and 10 bases separated the two germline ends. Germline CDR1 DFQATT, CDR2 SNEGSKA (reference sequence). CDR3 bases: TGCAGTGCTAGTCGAGGCGTTTCCTACGAGCAGTACTTC. It is translated as CSASRGVSYEQYF.

The chain recombines TRBV2 with TRBJ2-7; TRBD2 might be the D (7 bases). The CDR3 spans 13 residues. The V and J ends lost 7 bases and 5 bases respectively, with 15 bases between them. The V gene's germline CDR1 is SNHLY and CDR2 FYNNEI. CDR3 DNA sequence: TGTGCCAGCACCTTTTGGGGGGGCCACGAGCAGTACTTC. The encoded protein is CASTFWGGHEQYF.

This clonotype was seen ten or more times. The chain recombines TRBV15 with TRBJ1-2; D gene uncertain. Germline CDR1 and CDR2: LNHNV and YYDKDF (reference sequence). Trimming removed 0 bases at V and 6 bases at J, with 14 bases between. CDR3 length: 15 residues. CDR3 bases: TGTGCCACCAGCAGAGATGTAGGAACGTGGGATGGCTACACCTTC. Amino acids: CATSRDVGTWDGYTF.

V gene TRBV6-1 combines with J gene TRBJ1-6, with no clear D. Between the trimmed V and J ends, which lost 1 base and 7 bases, there was a span of 8 bases. Per germline, CDR1 MNHNS and CDR2 SASEGT. This CDR3 is 14 amino acids long. The CDR3, as DNA: TGTGCCAGCAGTGAAGGGGCAGAGAATTCACCCCTCCACTTT. This gives the protein CASSEGAENSPLHF.

This clonotype was observed at least ten times. The chain joins TRBV6-5 to TRBJ1-6; a possible D gene is TRBD1 (6 bases). The CDR3 is 17 residues long. Trimming shortened V by 0 bases and J by 14 bases, and 23 bases separated the two germline ends. The germline gives CDR1 MNHEY, CDR2 SVGAGI. Here the CDR3 DNA reads TGTGCCAGCAGTTACTCGACCGAGACAGGACGTTTAGGATCCCTCCACTTT. This sequence encodes CASSYSTETGRLGSLHF.

This clonotype was counted many times. V and J are TRBV4-1 and TRBJ2-7, with 10 nucleotides matching TRBD2. Trimming removed 3 bases from V and 4 bases from J; junction bases left unmatched: 6. Per germline, CDR1 MGHRA and CDR2 YSYEKL. The CDR3 has 15 amino acids. Written as DNA, the CDR3 is TGCGCCAGCAGCCACGTAGCGGGGGGCCCGTACGAGCAGTACTTC. Translating it yields CASSHVAGGPYEQYF.

This clonotype occurred many times. This chain links TRBV9 with TRBJ1-2; TRBD1 aligns across 10 bases. The CDR3 runs 15 residues. J gave up 8 bases and V 3 bases, and 10 bases lay outside the gene matches. Germline V CDR1 and CDR2: SGDLS, YYNGEE. The CDR3 nucleotides are TGTGCCAGCAGCGGGAGCGACTGGACAGGGGGGGGCTACACCTTC. As protein: CASSGSDWTGGGYTF. The whole variable domain, filled in from reference TRBV9 and TRBJ1-2, reads DSGVTQTPKHLITATGQRVTLRCSPRSGDLSVYWYQQSLDQGLQFLIQYYNGEERAKGNILERFSAQQFPDLHSELNLSSLELGDSALYFCASSGSDWTGGGYTFGSGTRLTVV.